This record concerns one T cell receptor beta chain sequence. The sample originates from a study of technical replicates of blood from a handful of donors. Clones were read by immunoSEQ multiplex PCR, and TCRdb kept only the in-frame ones, dropping some. This table holds about 70,000 clones, around 90% found once. Germline CDR1 and CDR2: LGHNT and FRNRAP. V dropped 2 bases and J dropped 5 bases, with 10 bases sitting between them. The CDR3 contains 13 residues. The sample consisted of T cells isolated from PBMCs. V and J are TRBV12-5 and TRBJ2-7; D is possibly TRBD2 (6 bases). The source is a human donor in good health. The CDR3 coding sequence is TGTGCTAGTGGTTTGAGACTAGAGGACGAGCAGTACTTC. Protein: CASGLRLEDEQYF.